Below, 26 T cell receptor beta chains from the same sample are listed, as sequenced in a study of blood T cell repertoires in COVID-19. The protocol was immunoSEQ multiplex PCR, while the TCRdb copy is restricted to in-frame clones and leaves out a portion. The sample has hundreds of thousands of clones; approximately 90% are singletons. The sequenced sample consisted of PBMCs or T cells enriched from blood (not recorded which). The receptors were sampled from a man aged 30 to 45 who had recovered from COVID-19.

J is TRBJ2-1 and V is TRBV12-3 or TRBV12-4; 9 bases are shared with TRBD1. Trimming at V came to 4 bases and at J to 8 bases, leaving 3 bases not matched to a gene. CDR3 length: 13 amino acids. CDR3 region: CASSWDREDEQFF. The CDR3 nucleotides are TGTGCCAGCAGTTGGGACAGGGAGGATGAGCAGTTCTTC.

This sequence joins TRBV14 and TRBJ2-1, with a possible D match to TRBD2 (6 bases). Trimming stripped 1 base from V and 9 bases from J, with 16 bases between. In germline, CDR1 is SGHDN, CDR2 FVKESK. There are 15 residues in the CDR3. CDR3 in amino acids: CASSQGTTFLLEQFF. The CDR3 coding sequence is TGTGCCAGCAGCCAAGGGACTACCTTTCTTCTTGAGCAGTTCTTC.

This clone has just one count. The chain carries TRBV19 and TRBJ2-3; tentatively, D is TRBD2 (6 bases). Germline V lookup: CDR1 LNHDA, CDR2 SQIVND (reference sequence). Trimming took off 5 bases at V and 6 bases at J, with 12 bases between the two ends. The CDR3 is 13 amino acids. This chain's CDR3 is CASSGGIEDTQYF. The CDR3 DNA is TGTGCCAGTAGTGGGGGGATTGAGGATACGCAGTATTTT.

This chain uses TRBV7-9 with TRBJ2-3; 7 bases line up with TRBD2. This CDR3 is 16 amino acids long. Trimming cost V 1 base and J 0 bases; bases outside gene matches: 4. CDR1 and CDR2 (germline): SEHNR, FQNEAQ (reference sequence). DNA for the CDR3: TGTGCCAGCAGCTTAGGGGGAGGGCCTAGCACAGATACGCAGTATTTT. Its protein is CASSLGGGPSTDTQYF.

V is TRBV28 and J is TRBJ1-2; D unclear. Germline V lookup: CDR1 MDHEN, CDR2 SYDVKM. This CDR3 is 13 amino acids long. Trimming pared 6 bases from V and 3 bases from J, leaving 11 bases between. The CDR3 loop reads CASSPNLDYGYTF. The CDR3 DNA sequence: TGTGCCAGCAGCCCCAATTTAGACTATGGCTACACCTTC.

J is TRBJ1-2 and V is TRBV28; 10 bases map to TRBD1. Germline V lookup: CDR1 MDHEN, CDR2 SYDVKM. The CDR3 contains 15 residues. The trim removed 1 base at V and 8 bases at J, leaving 7 bases unmatched. CDR3 bases: TGTGCCAGCAGTTTATTCGGGACAGGGGTCTGGGGCTACACCTTC. Amino acid sequence: CASSLFGTGVWGYTF.

The chain combines TRBV27 with TRBJ2-1, with TRBD2 matching 8 bases. After removal of 6 bases from V and 6 bases from J, the junction contained 10 bases not matched to a gene. Germline V gives CDR1 MNHEY, CDR2 SMNVEV (reference sequence). This CDR3 has 15 amino acids. The DNA for the CDR3 is TGTGCCAGCAGGCCGGGACTAGACACCACCAATGAGCAGTTCTTC. The encoded protein is CASRPGLDTTNEQFF.

Note on this clone: Other DNA sequences from this sample encode an identical CDR3 as well. J is TRBJ2-7 and V is TRBV19, with TRBD1 identical over 8 bases. The V gene's germline CDR1 is LNHDA and CDR2 SQIVND (reference sequence). V lost 6 bases, J lost 1 base, and 8 bases stayed unmatched. This CDR3 contains 15 residues. CDR3 residues: CASSPGQGWSYEQYF. CDR3 coding DNA: TGTGCCAGTAGCCCTGGACAGGGATGGTCCTACGAGCAGTACTTC. The whole variable domain, remainder taken from reference TRBV19 and TRBJ2-7, is DGGITQSPKYLFRKEGQNVTLSCEQNLNHDAMYWYRQDPGQGLRLIYYSQIVNDFQKGDIAEGYSVSREKKESFPLTVTSAQKNPTAFYLCASSPGQGWSYEQYFGPGTRLTVT.

This chain links TRBV7-8 with TRBJ1-4, with D unclear. Germline CDR1 reads SGHVS; CDR2 reads FQNEAQ. Between the trimmed V and J ends, which lost 4 bases and 11 bases, there was a span of 14 bases. The CDR3 has 13 amino acids. Written as DNA, the CDR3 is TGTGCCAGCAGCTCAGGACCGGGCGGGAAACTGTTTTTT. This gives the protein CASSSGPGGKLFF.

V usage is TRBV27 and J usage is TRBJ2-7; TRBD2 matches at 7 bases. Germline-derived CDR1 and CDR2 are MNHEY and SMNVEV (reference sequence). The CDR3 runs 15 residues. With 4 bases clipped from V and 5 bases from J, the junction kept 11 bases outside the gene matches. CDR3 region: CASSWGVAGVHEQYF. The CDR3 coding sequence is TGTGCCAGCAGTTGGGGGGTGGCGGGAGTCCACGAGCAGTACTTC.

This rearrangement joins TRBV10-3 to TRBJ2-7; 7 nucleotides match TRBD1. With V trimmed by 6 bases and J by 5 bases, 10 bases remained unmatched. Germline lookup yields CDR1 ENHRY and CDR2 SYGVKD. This CDR3 comprises 14 residues. The CDR3 DNA is TGTGCCATCAGACGGGACAGTCTTAGCGACGAGCAGTACTTC. Its translation: CAIRRDSLSDEQYF.

V and J are TRBV28 and TRBJ1-2; D might be TRBD1 (5 bases). The germline gives CDR1 MDHEN, CDR2 SYDVKM. V was trimmed by 7 bases and J by 0 bases, leaving 9 bases between them. The CDR3 is 13 amino acids. CDR3 DNA: TGTGCCAGCACGGAGGGGCCTAACTATGGCTACACCTTC. Amino acid sequence: CASTEGPNYGYTF.

The chain couples TRBV7-9 to TRBJ2-2; possible D gene TRBD2, 5 bases. Germline V gene sequence: CDR1 SEHNR, CDR2 FQNEAQ (reference sequence). The CDR3 has 16 residues. V lost 8 bases, J lost 0 bases, and 16 bases lay in between. Here the CDR3 reads CASLFPDSANTGELFF. The CDR3 DNA follows: TGTGCCAGCCTTTTCCCGGATAGCGCGAACACCGGGGAGCTGTTTTTT.

The genes are TRBV24-1 and TRBJ2-7; 8 bases line up with TRBD2. Per germline, CDR1 KGHDR and CDR2 SFDVKD. The CDR3 sequence is 15 residues long. The ends lost 3 bases at V and 5 bases at J; junction bases unmatched: 8. The CDR3 DNA is TGTGCCACCAGTGATCCCTTGACTAGCGTGGACGAGCAGTACTTC. This sequence encodes CATSDPLTSVDEQYF.

The count of this clone is one. The rearrangement uses TRBV10-3 and TRBJ2-7, with TRBD1 matching over 10 bases. V trimming: 10 bases; J trimming: 3 bases; junction bases outside the gene matches: 6. The germline V gene has CDR1 ENHRY and CDR2 SYGVKD. The CDR3 runs to 13 residues. The CDR3 DNA reads TGTGCCACTGAGGGGACAGGGGACTACGAGCAGTACTTC. Translating gives CATEGTGDYEQYF.

The chain has TRBV18 and TRBJ2-3; 10 nucleotides line up with TRBD2. With 0 bases clipped from V and 3 bases from J, the junction kept 3 bases outside the gene matches. From germline, CDR1 is KGHSH and CDR2 LQKENI. The CDR3 covers 16 residues. CDR3 protein: CASSPPSGRATDTQYF. CDR3 nucleotide sequence: TGTGCCAGCTCACCACCGAGCGGGAGGGCGACAGATACGCAGTATTTT.

The chain uses TRBV12-5 and TRBJ1-5; TRBD1 might be the D (5 bases). The germline gives CDR1 LGHNT, CDR2 FRNRAP. The germline V and J ends were trimmed by 1 base and 11 bases, with 9 bases remaining between them. CDR3 size: 12 residues. CDR3 sequence reads: CASGLARGSQHF. CDR3 DNA sequence: TGTGCTAGTGGTTTGGCCCGGGGGTCCCAGCATTTT.

V usage is TRBV28 and J usage is TRBJ2-5, with a possible D match to TRBD2 (5 bases). The V and J ends lost 4 bases and 1 base respectively, with 7 bases between them. Germline V lookup: CDR1 MDHEN, CDR2 SYDVKM. CDR3 size: 13 residues. CDR3 bases: TGTGCCAGCAGTTCAGAGGGCCAAGAGACCCAGTACTTC. Amino acid sequence: CASSSEGQETQYF.

The chain is built from TRBV7-2 and TRBJ2-2; D is ambiguous. CDR1 and CDR2 from the germline V gene are SGHTA and FQGNSA. Trimming stripped 1 base from V and 5 bases from J, with 17 bases between. The CDR3 has 17 residues. CDR3 sequence: CASSLEPPFPETGELFF. The CDR3 region has the DNA TGTGCCAGCAGCTTAGAGCCGCCTTTCCCTGAAACCGGGGAGCTGTTTTTT.

CDR3 in DNA: TGCGCCAGCAGCCAAGGGGAGGATTCTTACTCACCCCTCCACTTT. Translation: CASSQGEDSYSPLHF. The gene calls are TRBV4-1 and TRBJ1-6; D is unresolved. CDR1 and CDR2 (germline): MGHRA, YSYEKL. The V and J ends lost 1 base and 10 bases respectively, with 14 bases between them. This CDR3 region has 15 residues.

The chain combines TRBV7-9 with TRBJ1-5, with a tentative D call TRBD1 (5 bases). From germline, CDR1 is SEHNR and CDR2 FQNEAQ (reference sequence). The CDR3 totals 16 residues. V lost 1 base and J lost 0, with 10 bases in between. CDR3 in DNA: TGTGCCAGCAGCTTAGTCTCCCAGGGTAGCAATCAGCCCCAGCATTTT. This codes for CASSLVSQGSNQPQHF.

V usage is TRBV3-1 (or the pseudogene TRBV3-2) and J usage is TRBJ2-7, with 8 bases matching TRBD2. Unmatched junction bases numbered 10, after V lost 6 bases and J lost 3 bases. Looked up from germline, CDR1 is LGHDT and CDR2 is YNNKEL (reference sequence). CDR3 length: 15 residues. The chain's CDR3 is CASRLTAGDFYEQYF. CDR3 coding DNA: TGTGCCAGCAGGCTAACAGCGGGAGACTTCTACGAGCAGTACTTC.

The chain joins TRBV3-1 (or the pseudogene TRBV3-2) to TRBJ2-2; D perhaps matches TRBD2 (6 bases). The CDR3 is 15 amino acids. The germline gives CDR1 LGHDT, CDR2 YNNKEL (reference sequence). V lost 4 bases and J lost 6, with 15 bases in between. This chain's CDR3 is CASSPGTGRSGELFF. The CDR3 DNA reads as TGTGCCAGCAGCCCCGGGACTGGCCGGTCCGGGGAGCTGTTTTTT.

The V gene is TRBV3-1 (or the pseudogene TRBV3-2), the J gene TRBJ2-4; 9 nucleotides agree with TRBD1. The germline gives CDR1 LGHDT, CDR2 YNNKEL (reference sequence). The CDR3 runs to 17 residues. Germline trimming cut 1 base from V and 1 base from J; bases unmatched to any gene: 5. Here the CDR3 reads CASSQAGTGTAKNIQYF. Here the CDR3 DNA reads TGTGCCAGCAGCCAAGCTGGGACAGGGACGGCCAAAAACATTCAGTACTTC.

The genes are TRBV5-6 and TRBJ1-1; no definite D call. In germline, CDR1 is SGHDT, CDR2 YYEEEE. The CDR3 runs to 14 residues. V lost 2 bases to trimming and J lost 4 bases, with 12 bases between them. The CDR3 nucleotides read TGTGCCAGCAGCTTCGAGGCGCTCGCCACTGAAGCTTTCTTT. It specifies CASSFEALATEAFF.

The chain combines TRBV2 with TRBJ1-5, with 7 positions matching TRBD1. The CDR3 covers 14 residues. Germline CDR1 is SNHLY and CDR2 is FYNNEI. V shed 5 bases and J 5 bases; nucleotides not matched to a gene: 6. The CDR3 coding sequence is TGTGCCAGCAGTCAACAGGGGCTGGATCAGCCCCAGCATTTT. It is translated as CASSQQGLDQPQHF.